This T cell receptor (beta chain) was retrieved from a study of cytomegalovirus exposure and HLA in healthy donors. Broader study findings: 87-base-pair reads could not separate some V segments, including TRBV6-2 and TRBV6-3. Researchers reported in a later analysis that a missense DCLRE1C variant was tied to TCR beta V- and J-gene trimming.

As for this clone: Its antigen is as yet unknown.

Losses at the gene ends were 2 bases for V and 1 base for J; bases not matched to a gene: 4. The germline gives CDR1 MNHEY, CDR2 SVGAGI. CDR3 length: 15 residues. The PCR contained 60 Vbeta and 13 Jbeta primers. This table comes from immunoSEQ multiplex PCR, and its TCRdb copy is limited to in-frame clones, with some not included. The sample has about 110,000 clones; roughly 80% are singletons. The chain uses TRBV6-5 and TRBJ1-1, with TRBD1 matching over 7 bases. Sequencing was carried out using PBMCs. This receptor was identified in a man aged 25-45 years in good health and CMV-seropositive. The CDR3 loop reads CASSYKGQTNTEAFF. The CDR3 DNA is TGTGCCAGCAGTTACAAGGGACAGACGAACACTGAAGCTTTCTTT.